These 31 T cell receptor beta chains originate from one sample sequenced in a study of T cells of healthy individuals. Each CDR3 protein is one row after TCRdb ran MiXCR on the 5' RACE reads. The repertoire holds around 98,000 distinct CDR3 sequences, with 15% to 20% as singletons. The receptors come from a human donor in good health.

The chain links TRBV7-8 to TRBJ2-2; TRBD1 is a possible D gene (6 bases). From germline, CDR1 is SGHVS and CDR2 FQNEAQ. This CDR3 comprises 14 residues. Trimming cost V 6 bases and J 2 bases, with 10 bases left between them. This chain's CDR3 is CASRGDINTGELFF. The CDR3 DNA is TGTGCCAGCAGGGGGGACATCAACACCGGGGAGCTGTTTTTT.

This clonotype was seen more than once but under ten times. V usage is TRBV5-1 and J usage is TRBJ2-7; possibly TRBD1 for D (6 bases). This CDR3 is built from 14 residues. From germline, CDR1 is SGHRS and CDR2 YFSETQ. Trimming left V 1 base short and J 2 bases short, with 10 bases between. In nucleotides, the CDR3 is TGCGCCAGCAGCTTGTCCGACAGGCCCTACGAGCAGTACTTC. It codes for CASSLSDRPYEQYF.

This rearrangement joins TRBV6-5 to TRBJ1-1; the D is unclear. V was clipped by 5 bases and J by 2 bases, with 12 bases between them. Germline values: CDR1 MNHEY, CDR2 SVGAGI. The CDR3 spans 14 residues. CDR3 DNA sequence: TGTGCCAGCAGTAGGTACATAGTCAACACTGAAGCTTTCTTT. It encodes CASSRYIVNTEAFF.

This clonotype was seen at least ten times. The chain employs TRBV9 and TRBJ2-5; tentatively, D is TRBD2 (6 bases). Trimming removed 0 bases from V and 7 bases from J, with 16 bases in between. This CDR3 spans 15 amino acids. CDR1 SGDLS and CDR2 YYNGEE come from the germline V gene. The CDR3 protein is CASSVGDSSLGTQYF. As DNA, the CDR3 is TGTGCCAGCAGCGTAGGGGACTCATCGCTAGGGACCCAGTACTTC.

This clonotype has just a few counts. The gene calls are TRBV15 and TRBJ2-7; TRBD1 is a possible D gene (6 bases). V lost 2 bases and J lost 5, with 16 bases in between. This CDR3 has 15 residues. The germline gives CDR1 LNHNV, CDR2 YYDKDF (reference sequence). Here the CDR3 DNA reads TGTGCCACCAGCAGACTCGCGCAGGGGAGAGACGAGCAGTACTTC. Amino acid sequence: CATSRLAQGRDEQYF. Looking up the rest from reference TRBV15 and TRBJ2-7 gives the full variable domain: DAMVIQNPRYQVTQFGKPVTLSCSQTLNHNVMYWYQQKSSQAPKLLFHYYDKDFNNEADTPDNFQSRRPNTSFCFLDIRSPGLGDTAMYLCATSRLAQGRDEQYFGPGTRLTVT.

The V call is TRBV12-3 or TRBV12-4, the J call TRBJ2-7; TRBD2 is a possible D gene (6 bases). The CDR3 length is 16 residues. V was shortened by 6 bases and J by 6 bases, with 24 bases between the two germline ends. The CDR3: CASSQQVLAGTSEQYF. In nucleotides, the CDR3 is TGTGCCAGCAGCCAACAAGTCCTGGCGGGGACCTCCGAGCAGTACTTC.

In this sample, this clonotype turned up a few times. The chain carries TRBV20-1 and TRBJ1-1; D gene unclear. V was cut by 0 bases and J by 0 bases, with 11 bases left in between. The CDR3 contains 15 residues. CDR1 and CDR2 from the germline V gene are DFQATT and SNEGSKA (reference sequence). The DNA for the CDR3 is TGCAGTGCTAGAGATCTCAGGAGAGTGAACACTGAAGCTTTCTTT. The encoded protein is CSARDLRRVNTEAFF.

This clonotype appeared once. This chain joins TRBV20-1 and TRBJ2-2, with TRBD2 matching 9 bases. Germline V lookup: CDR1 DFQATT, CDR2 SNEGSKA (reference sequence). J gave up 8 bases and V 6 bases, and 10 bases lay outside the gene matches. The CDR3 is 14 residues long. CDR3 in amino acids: CSASKTSGVGELFF. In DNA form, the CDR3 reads TGCAGTGCGAGCAAGACTAGCGGAGTAGGGGAGCTGTTTTTT.

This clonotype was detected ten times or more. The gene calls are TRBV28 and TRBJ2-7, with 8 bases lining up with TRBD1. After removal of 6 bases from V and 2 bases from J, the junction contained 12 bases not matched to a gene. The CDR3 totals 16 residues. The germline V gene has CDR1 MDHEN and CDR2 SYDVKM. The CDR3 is CASSRHAGTGTYEQYF. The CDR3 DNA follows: TGTGCCAGCAGCCGACATGCCGGGACAGGTACCTACGAGCAGTACTTC.

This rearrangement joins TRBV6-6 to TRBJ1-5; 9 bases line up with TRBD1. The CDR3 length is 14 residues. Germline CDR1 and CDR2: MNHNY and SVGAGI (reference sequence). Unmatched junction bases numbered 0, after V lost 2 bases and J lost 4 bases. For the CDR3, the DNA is TGTGCCAGCAGTTACGGACAGGGGAATCAGCCCCAGCATTTT. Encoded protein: CASSYGQGNQPQHF.

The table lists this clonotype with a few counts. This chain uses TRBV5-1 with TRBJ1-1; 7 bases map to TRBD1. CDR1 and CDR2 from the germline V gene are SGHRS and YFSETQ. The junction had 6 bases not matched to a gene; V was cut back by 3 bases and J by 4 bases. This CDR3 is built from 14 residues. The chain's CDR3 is CASSSTYRGTEAFF. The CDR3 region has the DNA TGCGCCAGCAGCTCGACGTACAGGGGCACTGAAGCTTTCTTT.

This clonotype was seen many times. CDR3 DNA: TGCAGTGCTAGATCAGGGCTAGATCAGCCCCAGCATTTT. Protein product: CSARSGLDQPQHF. The chain combines TRBV20-1 with TRBJ1-5; possibly TRBD1 for D (5 bases). This CDR3 spans 13 amino acids. Trimming took 2 bases from V and 5 from J, leaving 10 bases between them. Germline V gene lookup returns CDR1 DFQATT and CDR2 SNEGSKA (reference sequence).

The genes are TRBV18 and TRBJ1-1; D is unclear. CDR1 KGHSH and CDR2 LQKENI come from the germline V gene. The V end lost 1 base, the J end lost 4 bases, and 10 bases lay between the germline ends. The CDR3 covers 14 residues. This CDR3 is CASSPLPTGTEAFF. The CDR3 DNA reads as TGTGCCAGCTCACCACTTCCGACGGGCACTGAAGCTTTCTTT.

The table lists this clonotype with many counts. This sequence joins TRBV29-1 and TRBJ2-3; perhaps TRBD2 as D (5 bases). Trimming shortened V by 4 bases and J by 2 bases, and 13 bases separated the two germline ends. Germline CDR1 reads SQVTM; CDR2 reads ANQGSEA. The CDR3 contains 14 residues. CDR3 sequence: CSVAPLGNTDTQYF. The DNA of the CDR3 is TGCAGCGTTGCCCCCCTCGGGAACACAGATACGCAGTATTTT.

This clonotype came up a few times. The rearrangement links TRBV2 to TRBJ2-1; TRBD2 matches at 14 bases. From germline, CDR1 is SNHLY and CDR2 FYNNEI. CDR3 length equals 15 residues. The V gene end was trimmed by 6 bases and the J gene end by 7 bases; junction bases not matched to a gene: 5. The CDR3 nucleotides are TGTGCCAGCAGAACGACTAGCGGGGGGGCTAATGAGCAGTTCTTC. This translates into CASRTTSGGANEQFF.

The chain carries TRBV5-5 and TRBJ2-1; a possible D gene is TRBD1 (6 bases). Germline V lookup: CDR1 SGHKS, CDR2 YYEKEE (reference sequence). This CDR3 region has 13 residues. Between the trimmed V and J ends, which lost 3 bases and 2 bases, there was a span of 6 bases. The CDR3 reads CASSWDTYNEQFF. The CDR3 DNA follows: TGTGCCAGCAGCTGGGACACCTACAATGAGCAGTTCTTC.

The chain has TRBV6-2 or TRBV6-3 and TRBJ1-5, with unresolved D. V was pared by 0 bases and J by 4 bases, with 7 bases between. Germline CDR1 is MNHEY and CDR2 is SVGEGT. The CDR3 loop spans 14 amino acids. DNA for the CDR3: TGTGCCAGCAGTTACTCTTATGGGAATCAGCCCCAGCATTTT. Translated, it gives CASSYSYGNQPQHF.

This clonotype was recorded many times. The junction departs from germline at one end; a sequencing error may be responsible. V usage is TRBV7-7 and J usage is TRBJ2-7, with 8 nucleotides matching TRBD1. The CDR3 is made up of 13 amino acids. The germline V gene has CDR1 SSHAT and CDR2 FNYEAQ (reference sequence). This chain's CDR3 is CASSQGAGNEQYF. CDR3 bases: TGTGCTAGCAGCCAGGGGGCAGGGAACGAGCAGTACTTC.

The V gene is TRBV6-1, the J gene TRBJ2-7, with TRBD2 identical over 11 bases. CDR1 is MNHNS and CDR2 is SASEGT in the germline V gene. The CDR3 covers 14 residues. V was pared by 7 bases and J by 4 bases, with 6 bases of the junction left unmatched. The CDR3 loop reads CASIGGTSGYEQYF. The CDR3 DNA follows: TGTGCCAGCATCGGCGGGACTAGCGGTTACGAGCAGTACTTC.

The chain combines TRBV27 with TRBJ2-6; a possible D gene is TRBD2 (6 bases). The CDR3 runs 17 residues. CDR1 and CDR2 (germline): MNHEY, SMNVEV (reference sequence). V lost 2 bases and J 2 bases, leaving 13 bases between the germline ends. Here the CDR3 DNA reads TGTGCCAGCAGTTTAAGCCATCCGGGGGCTGGGGCCAACGTCCTGACTTTC. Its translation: CASSLSHPGAGANVLTF.

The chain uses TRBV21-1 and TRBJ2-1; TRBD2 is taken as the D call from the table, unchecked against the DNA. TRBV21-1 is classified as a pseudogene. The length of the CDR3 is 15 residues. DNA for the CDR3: TGTGCCAGCACCTCGCTAGCCAGCTCCTACAATGAGCAGTTCTTC. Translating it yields CASTSLASSYNEQFF.

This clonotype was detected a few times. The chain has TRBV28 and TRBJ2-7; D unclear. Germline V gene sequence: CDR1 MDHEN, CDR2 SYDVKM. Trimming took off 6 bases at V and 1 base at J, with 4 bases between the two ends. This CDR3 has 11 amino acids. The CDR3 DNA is TGTGCCAGCAGGAGTTCCTACGAGCAGTACTTC. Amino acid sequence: CASRSSYEQYF.

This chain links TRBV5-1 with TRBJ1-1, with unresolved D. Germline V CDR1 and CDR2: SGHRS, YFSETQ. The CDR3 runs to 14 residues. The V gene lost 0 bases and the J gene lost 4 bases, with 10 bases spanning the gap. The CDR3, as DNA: TGCGCCAGCAGCTTGGGAGTGGTAGCCACTGAAGCTTTCTTT. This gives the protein CASSLGVVATEAFF.

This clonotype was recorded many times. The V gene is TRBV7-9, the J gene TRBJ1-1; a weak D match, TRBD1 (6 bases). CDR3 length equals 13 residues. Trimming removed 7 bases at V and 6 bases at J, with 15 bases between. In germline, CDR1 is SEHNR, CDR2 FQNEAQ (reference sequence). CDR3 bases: TGTGCCAGCAACATACAGGAGGGGGCTGAAGCTTTCTTT. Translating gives CASNIQEGAEAFF.

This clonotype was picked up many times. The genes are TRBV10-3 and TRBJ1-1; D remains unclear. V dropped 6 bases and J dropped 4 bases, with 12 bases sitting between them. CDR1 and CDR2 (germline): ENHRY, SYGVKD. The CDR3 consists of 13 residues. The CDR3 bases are TGTGCCATCAGCTTCCCGGGTGGCACTGAAGCTTTCTTT. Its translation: CAISFPGGTEAFF.

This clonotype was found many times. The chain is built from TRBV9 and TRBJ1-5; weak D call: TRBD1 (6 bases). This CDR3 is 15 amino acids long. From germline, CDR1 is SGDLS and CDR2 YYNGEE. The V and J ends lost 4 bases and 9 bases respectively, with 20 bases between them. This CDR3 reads CASSPQGDTIRPQHF. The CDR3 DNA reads TGTGCCAGCAGCCCGCAAGGGGACACCATACGGCCCCAGCATTTT.

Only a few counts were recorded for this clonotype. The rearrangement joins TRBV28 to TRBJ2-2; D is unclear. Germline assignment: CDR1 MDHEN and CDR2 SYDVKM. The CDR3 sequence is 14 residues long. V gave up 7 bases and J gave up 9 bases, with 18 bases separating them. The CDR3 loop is CASTPGRTGRELFF. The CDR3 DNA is TGTGCCAGCACCCCTGGCAGGACGGGCCGGGAGCTGTTTTTT.

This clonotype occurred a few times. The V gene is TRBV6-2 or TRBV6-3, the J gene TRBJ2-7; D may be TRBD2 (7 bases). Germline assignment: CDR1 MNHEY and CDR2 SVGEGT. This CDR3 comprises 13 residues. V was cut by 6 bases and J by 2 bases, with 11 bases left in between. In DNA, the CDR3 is TGTGCCAGCAGCCGAGGGGGGGCCTACGAGCAGTACTTC. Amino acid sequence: CASSRGGAYEQYF.

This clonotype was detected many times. The CDR3 DNA is TGTGCCAGCGGCAGGGGAGGCACCGGGGAGCTGTTTTTT. This translates into CASGRGGTGELFF. The chain recombines TRBV7-2 with TRBJ2-2; possibly TRBD1 or TRBD2 for D (6 bases each). The ends were cut back, 8 bases at V and 4 bases at J, with 11 bases in the middle. Per the germline V gene, CDR1 is SGHTA and CDR2 is FQGNSA. This CDR3 region has 13 residues.

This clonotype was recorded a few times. This CDR3 is CASRRQGSAEKLFF. The CDR3 nucleotides read TGTGCCAGCAGGCGACAGGGTAGTGCTGAAAAACTGTTTTTT. The genes are TRBV12-3 or TRBV12-4 and TRBJ1-4; 7 nucleotides align to TRBD1. There are 14 residues in the CDR3. Trimming cost V 6 bases and J 7 bases; bases outside gene matches: 8.

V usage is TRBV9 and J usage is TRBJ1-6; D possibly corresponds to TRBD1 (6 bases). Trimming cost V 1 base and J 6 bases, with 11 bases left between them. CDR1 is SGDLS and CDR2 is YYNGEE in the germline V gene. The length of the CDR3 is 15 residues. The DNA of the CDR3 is TGTGCCAGCAGCGTATTCGGGACACTTAATTCACCCCTCCACTTT. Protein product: CASSVFGTLNSPLHF.